The 26 T cell receptor beta chains below were found in one sample sequenced in a study of T cells after yellow fever vaccination. A single record per CDR3 protein comes from TCRdb applying MiXCR to the 5' RACE reads. The profile shows about 630,000 distinct CDR3 sequences, roughly an eighth of them singletons. The specimen comprised PBMCs, sampled on the day of the yellow fever booster vaccination. The receptors were sampled from a man aged 30 to 45 who received the YFV17D yellow fever vaccine.

This clonotype turned up a few times. The gene calls are TRBV5-1 and TRBJ2-7; tentatively, D is TRBD1 or TRBD2 (5 bases each). Germline V CDR1 and CDR2: SGHRS, YFSETQ. The V end lost 4 bases, the J end lost 2 bases, and 10 bases lay between the germline ends. The length of the CDR3 is 13 residues. The CDR3 coding sequence is TGCGCCAGCAGCAAAAGGGACCCCTACGAGCAGTACTTC. Amino acid sequence: CASSKRDPYEQYF. The entire variable domain, with the rest obtained from reference TRBV5-1 and TRBJ2-7, is as follows: KAGVTQTPRYLIKTRGQQVTLSCSPISGHRSVSWYQQTPGQGLQFLFEYFSETQRNKGNFPGRFSGRQFSNSRSEMNVSTLELGDSALYLCASSKRDPYEQYFGPGTRLTVT.

The V call is TRBV5-1, the J call TRBJ2-7; 11 bases map to TRBD1. The CDR3 consists of 15 residues. Trimming cost V 0 bases and J 3 bases; bases outside gene matches: 2. Germline values: CDR1 SGHRS, CDR2 YFSETQ. CDR3 loop: CASSLGDRGIYEQYF. The CDR3 DNA reads TGCGCCAGCAGCTTGGGGGACAGGGGGATCTACGAGCAGTACTTC.

The gene calls are TRBV11-2 and TRBJ1-2; the D gene is possibly TRBD1 (6 bases). The ends were cut back, 6 bases at V and 1 base at J, with 9 bases in the middle. CDR1 SGHAT and CDR2 FQNNGV come from the germline V gene. The CDR3 loop spans 13 amino acids. The CDR3 is CASRKDSNYGYTF. The CDR3 coding sequence is TGTGCCAGCAGGAAGGACAGTAACTATGGCTACACCTTC. The whole variable domain, filled in from reference TRBV11-2 and TRBJ1-2, reads EAGVAQSPRYKIIEKRQSVAFWCNPISGHATLYWYQQILGQGPKLLIQFQNNGVVDDSQLPKDRFSAERLKGVDSTLKIQPAKLEDSAVYLCASRKDSNYGYTFGSGTRLTVV.

A few counts support this clonotype. The chain has TRBV30 and TRBJ1-1; D is possibly TRBD1 (6 bases). CDR3 length: 13 amino acids. V was shortened by 1 base and J by 10 bases, with 16 bases between the two germline ends. Germline assignment: CDR1 GTSNPN and CDR2 SVGIG (reference sequence). CDR3 region: CAWSARRGGLAFF. The DNA of the CDR3 is TGTGCCTGGAGTGCTAGGAGGGGGGGACTAGCTTTCTTT.

The sample holds a few counts of this clonotype. This chain joins TRBV20-1 and TRBJ1-5; D remains unclear. Trimming left V 4 bases short and J 0 bases short, with 13 bases between. The germline CDR1 and CDR2 sequences are DFQATT and SNEGSKA (reference sequence). The CDR3 has 15 residues. CDR3 region: CSAIMFAYSNQPQHF. As DNA, the CDR3 is TGCAGTGCTATAATGTTTGCTTATAGCAATCAGCCCCAGCATTTT.

This sequence joins TRBV7-2 and TRBJ2-1; D may be TRBD1 (6 bases). Germline V gives CDR1 SGHTA, CDR2 FQGNSA. CDR3 length equals 14 residues. Between the trimmed V and J ends, which lost 5 bases and 6 bases, there was a span of 14 bases. The CDR3 coding sequence is TGTGCCAGCAGCGCCCCAGGGGAAGGCAATGAGCAGTTCTTC. Translating it yields CASSAPGEGNEQFF.

The V gene is TRBV2, the J gene TRBJ2-2; TRBD2 might be the D (5 bases). CDR1 is SNHLY, CDR2 FYNNEI, per germline. There are 17 residues in the CDR3. With 9 bases removed from V and 4 bases from J, the gap between germline ends came to 24 bases. The chain's CDR3 is CARVPRQVRSGTGELFF. The CDR3 DNA sequence: TGTGCCAGGGTCCCCCGTCAGGTTCGAAGCGGCACCGGGGAGCTGTTTTTT.

CDR3 sequence reads: CSARASGRVNEQFF. CDR3 nucleotides: TGCAGTGCTAGGGCTAGCGGGAGAGTTAATGAGCAGTTCTTC. The chain employs TRBV20-1 and TRBJ2-1; 10 bases map to TRBD2. Per the germline V gene, CDR1 is DFQATT and CDR2 is SNEGSKA (reference sequence). The CDR3 runs 14 residues. J lost 7 bases, V lost 3 bases, and 6 bases had no gene match.

The V and J genes are TRBV5-1 and TRBJ2-5, with 9 bases fitting TRBD2. Germline-derived CDR1 and CDR2 are SGHRS and YFSETQ. The J segment lost 4 bases and the V segment lost 4 bases, leaving 11 bases of the junction unmatched. The CDR3 contains 16 residues. CDR3 sequence: CASSRQLAGSGETQYF. Written as DNA, the CDR3 is TGCGCCAGCAGCCGTCAGCTAGCGGGAAGTGGAGAGACCCAGTACTTC. Variable domain in full (rest from reference TRBV5-1 and TRBJ2-5): KAGVTQTPRYLIKTRGQQVTLSCSPISGHRSVSWYQQTPGQGLQFLFEYFSETQRNKGNFPGRFSGRQFSNSRSEMNVSTLELGDSALYLCASSRQLAGSGETQYFGPGTRLLVL.

V usage is TRBV20-1 and J usage is TRBJ2-1, with D unresolved. Trimming cost V 3 bases and J 0 bases, with 9 bases left between them. CDR1 DFQATT and CDR2 SNEGSKA come from the germline V gene (reference sequence). This CDR3 is built from 14 residues. The CDR3 reads CSASGFLSYNEQFF. The CDR3 DNA sequence: TGCAGTGCTAGTGGGTTTCTCTCCTACAATGAGCAGTTCTTC.

V is TRBV5-1 and J is TRBJ2-7; 12 bases map to TRBD1. CDR3 length: 20 residues. Germline CDR1 SGHRS, CDR2 YFSETQ. V shed 4 bases and J 0 bases; nucleotides not matched to a gene: 17. The CDR3 region is CASSLRHTGTGGGSSYEQYF. The CDR3 DNA reads TGCGCCAGCAGCCTAAGACATACCGGGACAGGGGGCGGAAGCTCCTACGAGCAGTACTTC.

This clonotype has just a few counts. The V and J genes are TRBV3-1 and TRBJ2-3; the D gene is possibly TRBD2 (5 bases). CDR1 LGHDT and CDR2 YNNKEL come from the germline V gene (reference sequence). Trimming removed 4 bases from V and 4 bases from J, with 9 bases in between. CDR3 length: 13 residues. CDR3 nucleotide sequence: TGTGCCAGCAGCCCCTTCGGGGCAGATACGCAGTATTTT. This sequence encodes CASSPFGADTQYF.

This clonotype has a count of ten or more. The genes are TRBV19 and TRBJ2-1, with 7 nucleotides matching TRBD1. The junction had 10 bases not matched to a gene; V was cut back by 3 bases and J by 8 bases. This CDR3 has 15 residues. The germline CDR1 and CDR2 sequences are LNHDA and SQIVND (reference sequence). CDR3 nucleotide sequence: TGTGCCAGTAGTATCCTCTACAGGGGAATAGATGAGCAGTTCTTC. Its protein product is CASSILYRGIDEQFF.

The sample holds a few counts of this clonotype. The V call is TRBV5-1, the J call TRBJ2-1; 7 bases are a match to TRBD1. Germline lookup yields CDR1 SGHRS and CDR2 YFSETQ. Trimming took 0 bases from V and 6 from J; bases not matched to a gene: 9. This CDR3 comprises 16 residues. The CDR3 region is CASSLAKGTASNEQFF. The DNA for the CDR3 is TGCGCCAGCAGCTTGGCCAAAGGGACAGCCAGCAATGAGCAGTTCTTC.

This clonotype has a handful of counts. The chain uses TRBV20-1 and TRBJ1-3, with TRBD1 matching over 7 bases. The CDR3 loop spans 13 amino acids. J was trimmed by 4 bases and V by 5 bases; bases with no gene match: 5. Germline-derived CDR1 and CDR2 are DFQATT and SNEGSKA (reference sequence). The CDR3 sequence: CSAPTGTGNTIYF. For the CDR3, the DNA is TGCAGTGCTCCGACAGGGACCGGAAACACCATATATTTT.

This clonotype was recorded a few times. The chain links TRBV14 to TRBJ2-3, with a possible D match to TRBD1 (6 bases). Germline CDR1 SGHDN, CDR2 FVKESK. The CDR3 runs 15 residues. Trimming took 6 bases from V and 4 from J, leaving 17 bases between them. The CDR3 loop reads CASSQHPAGADTQYF. The CDR3 DNA sequence: TGTGCCAGCAGTCAACACCCGGCAGGGGCAGATACGCAGTATTTT.

In this sample, this clonotype turned up many times. J is TRBJ2-3 and V is TRBV18; D gene uncertain. The V gene's germline CDR1 is KGHSH and CDR2 LQKENI. V gave up 3 bases and J gave up 0 bases, with 4 bases separating them. This CDR3 contains 13 residues. The CDR3 loop is CASSPASTDTQYF. The DNA of the CDR3 is TGTGCCAGCTCACCGGCTAGCACAGATACGCAGTATTTT.

This clonotype was detected a few times. V and J are TRBV7-2 and TRBJ1-2; D gene ambiguous. Germline assignment: CDR1 SGHTA and CDR2 FQGNSA. This CDR3 contains 12 residues. Trimming removed 2 bases at V and 10 bases at J, with 11 bases between. CDR3 sequence reads: CASSLLNLAYTF. Here the CDR3 DNA reads TGTGCCAGCAGCTTATTAAATCTCGCCTACACCTTC. The whole variable domain, remainder taken from reference TRBV7-2 and TRBJ1-2, is GAGVSQSPSNKVTEKGKDVELRCDPISGHTALYWYRQSLGQGLEFLIYFQGNSAPDKSGLPSDRFSAERTGGSVSTLTIQRTQQEDSAVYLCASSLLNLAYTFGSGTRLTVV.

The sample holds a few counts of this clonotype. This sequence joins TRBV29-1 and TRBJ2-3, with a weak D call TRBD1 (5 bases). With 7 bases removed from V and 2 bases from J, the gap between germline ends came to 16 bases. Germline assignment: CDR1 SQVTM and CDR2 ANQGSEA. This CDR3 is built from 14 residues. CDR3 region: CSAYVLDTTDTQYF. CDR3 DNA sequence: TGCAGCGCCTACGTCTTGGACACCACAGATACGCAGTATTTT.

The sample holds a few counts of this clonotype. The genes are TRBV7-9 and TRBJ2-2; a weak D match, TRBD1 (5 bases). CDR1 is SEHNR and CDR2 is FQNEAQ in the germline V gene (reference sequence). Trimming pared 3 bases from V and 2 bases from J, leaving 7 bases between. The CDR3 is made up of 14 amino acids. CDR3 bases: TGTGCCAGCAGCTTCGGACACAACACCGGGGAGCTGTTTTTT. Translated: CASSFGHNTGELFF.

There are a few counts of this clonotype. The chain joins TRBV27 to TRBJ2-5, with D hard to call. Per germline, CDR1 MNHEY and CDR2 SMNVEV (reference sequence). There are 15 residues in the CDR3. Trimming took off 4 bases at V and 2 bases at J, with 14 bases between the two ends. This chain's CDR3 is CASSYPEYRQETQYF. The CDR3 DNA reads TGTGCCAGCAGTTACCCGGAGTACCGACAAGAGACCCAGTACTTC.

This clonotype was recorded a few times. The chain recombines TRBV7-2 with TRBJ2-3; the D is unclear. The germline V and J ends were trimmed by 0 bases and 4 bases, with 14 bases remaining between them. Germline CDR1 and CDR2: SGHTA and FQGNSA. The CDR3 spans 16 residues. CDR3 nucleotides: TGTGCCAGCAGCTTAGCAACTCGGCAGTTCTCAGATACGCAGTATTTT. It specifies CASSLATRQFSDTQYF. The variable domain in full, with the rest retrieved from reference TRBV7-2 and TRBJ2-3, is GAGVSQSPSNKVTEKGKDVELRCDPISGHTALYWYRQSLGQGLEFLIYFQGNSAPDKSGLPSDRFSAERTGGSVSTLTIQRTQQEDSAVYLCASSLATRQFSDTQYFGPGTRLTVL.

This clonotype was detected a few times. This chain links TRBV7-9 with TRBJ2-2, with D hard to call. Germline V CDR1 and CDR2: SEHNR, FQNEAQ (reference sequence). The CDR3 runs 15 residues. V lost 2 bases to trimming and J lost 1 base, with 8 bases between them. In nucleotides, the CDR3 is TGTGCCAGCAGCTTATTCCGTGTGAACACCGGGGAGCTGTTTTTT. Encoded protein: CASSLFRVNTGELFF.

The CDR3 DNA follows: TGTGCCAGCAGCCAAGAGATAGGAGCAGTAGATACGCAGTATTTT. It encodes CASSQEIGAVDTQYF. The rearrangement uses TRBV3-1 and TRBJ2-3; D call uncertain. The V end was cut by 0 bases, the J end by 5 bases, with 12 bases between. The CDR3 is 15 amino acids. CDR1 is LGHDT and CDR2 is YNNKEL in the germline V gene (reference sequence).

This chain connects TRBV29-1 to TRBJ2-5, with TRBD2 identical over 11 bases. Germline assignment: CDR1 SQVTM and CDR2 ANQGSEA. V was pared by 7 bases and J by 3 bases, with 4 bases of the junction left unmatched. The CDR3 totals 13 residues. CDR3 amino acids: CSAVAGGEETQYF. The CDR3 DNA is TGCAGCGCGGTAGCGGGAGGGGAAGAGACCCAGTACTTC.

The rearrangement joins TRBV12-3 or TRBV12-4 to TRBJ1-1; D unresolved. The CDR3 is made up of 13 amino acids. Trimming removed 3 bases at V and 1 base at J, with 6 bases between. The CDR3 DNA sequence: TGTGCCAGCAGTTTTAAAGGGAACACTGAAGCTTTCTTT. Protein sequence: CASSFKGNTEAFF.